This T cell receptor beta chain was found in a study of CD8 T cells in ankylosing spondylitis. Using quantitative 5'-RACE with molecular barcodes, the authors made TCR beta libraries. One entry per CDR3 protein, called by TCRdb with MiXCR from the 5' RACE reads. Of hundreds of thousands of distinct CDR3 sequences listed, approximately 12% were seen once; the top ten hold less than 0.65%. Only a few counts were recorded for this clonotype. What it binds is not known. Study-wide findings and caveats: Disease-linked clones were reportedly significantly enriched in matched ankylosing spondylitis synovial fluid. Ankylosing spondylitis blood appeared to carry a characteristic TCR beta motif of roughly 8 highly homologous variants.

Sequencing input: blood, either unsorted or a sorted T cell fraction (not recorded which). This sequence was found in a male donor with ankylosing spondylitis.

CDR3 amino acids: CASSSSESLIHEQYF. The CDR3 coding sequence is TGTGCCAGCAGCTCCTCGGAGTCTCTCATCCACGAGCAGTACTTC. J is TRBJ2-7 and V is TRBV7-2; no clear D. The CDR3 contains 15 residues. In germline, CDR1 is SGHTA, CDR2 FQGNSA. Between the trimmed V and J ends, which lost 4 bases and 5 bases, there was a span of 18 bases.